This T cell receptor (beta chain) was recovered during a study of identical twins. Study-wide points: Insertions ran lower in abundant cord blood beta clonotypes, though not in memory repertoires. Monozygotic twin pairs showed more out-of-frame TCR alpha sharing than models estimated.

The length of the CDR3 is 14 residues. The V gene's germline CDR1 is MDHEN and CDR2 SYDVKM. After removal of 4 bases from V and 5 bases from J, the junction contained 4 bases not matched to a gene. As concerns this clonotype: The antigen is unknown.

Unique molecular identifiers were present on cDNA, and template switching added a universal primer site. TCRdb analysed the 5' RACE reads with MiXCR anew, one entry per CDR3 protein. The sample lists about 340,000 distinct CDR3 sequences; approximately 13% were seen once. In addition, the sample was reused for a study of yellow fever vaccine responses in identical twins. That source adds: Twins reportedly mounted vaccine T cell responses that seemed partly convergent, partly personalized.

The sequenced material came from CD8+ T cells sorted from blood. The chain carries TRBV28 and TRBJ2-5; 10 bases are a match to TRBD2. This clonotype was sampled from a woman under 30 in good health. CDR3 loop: CASSSSGSVETQYF. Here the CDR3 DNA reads TGTGCCAGCAGTTCTAGCGGGAGCGTGGAGACCCAGTACTTC.